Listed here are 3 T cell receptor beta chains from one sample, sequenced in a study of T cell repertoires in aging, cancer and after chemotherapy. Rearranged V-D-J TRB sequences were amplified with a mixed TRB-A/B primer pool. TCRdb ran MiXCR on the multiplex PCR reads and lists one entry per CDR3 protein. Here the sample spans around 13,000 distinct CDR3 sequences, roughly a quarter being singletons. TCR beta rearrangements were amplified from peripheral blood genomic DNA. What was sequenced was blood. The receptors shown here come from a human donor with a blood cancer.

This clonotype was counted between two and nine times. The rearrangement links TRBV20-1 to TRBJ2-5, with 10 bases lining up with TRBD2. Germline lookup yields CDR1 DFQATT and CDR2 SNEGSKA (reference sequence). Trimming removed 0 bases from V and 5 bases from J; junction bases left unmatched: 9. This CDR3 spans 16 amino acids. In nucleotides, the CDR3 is TGCAGTGCTAGAGATGAGGCTAGCGGGGGTTGGGAGACCCAGTACTTC. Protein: CSARDEASGGWETQYF.

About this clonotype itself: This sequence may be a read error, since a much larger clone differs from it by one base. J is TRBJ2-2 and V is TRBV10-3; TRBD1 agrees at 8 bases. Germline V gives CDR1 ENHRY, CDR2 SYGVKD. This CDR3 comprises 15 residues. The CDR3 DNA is TGTGCCATCAGCGACAGGGGAGTTCGGACCGGGGGGCTGTTTTTT. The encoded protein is CAISDRGVRTGGLFF.

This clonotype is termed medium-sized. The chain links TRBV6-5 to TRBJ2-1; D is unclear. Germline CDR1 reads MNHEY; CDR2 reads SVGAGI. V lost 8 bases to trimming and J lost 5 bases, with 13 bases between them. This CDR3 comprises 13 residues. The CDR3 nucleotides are TGTGCCAGCCGCGATGGCTTCCACAATGAGCAGTTCTTC. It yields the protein CASRDGFHNEQFF.